One T cell receptor (beta chain) is described in this entry. Its antigen is currently unknown. These data come from a study of cytomegalovirus exposure and HLA in healthy donors. Study-wide points: Because they were indistinguishable, some V segments, including TRBV6-2 and TRBV6-3, were excluded. Later, TCR association rates were found to vary by HLA locus, highest for DRB1 and lowest for HLA-C. Previous analysis showed most TCR beta V segments were productive about 87% or about 30% of the time. Researchers reported in a later analysis that common viral pathogens appeared linked to several top clusters.

The CDR3 totals 13 residues. V lost 3 bases, J lost 4 bases, and 7 bases lay in between. From germline, CDR1 is LNHNV and CDR2 YYDKDF (reference sequence). This PCR relied on a set of 60 Vbeta primers and 13 Jbeta primers. TCRdb's table, derived via immunoSEQ multiplex PCR, lists solely in-frame clones and lacks some. The specimen's table records fewer than 200,000 clones. This clonotype was sampled from a woman in her sixties or seventies in good health and CMV-seronegative. The chain links TRBV15 to TRBJ2-1; possibly TRBD1 for D (6 bases). Input material: PBMCs. CDR3 in amino acids: CATSSTGYNEQFF. CDR3 DNA sequence: TGTGCCACCAGCAGTACAGGGTACAATGAGCAGTTCTTC.